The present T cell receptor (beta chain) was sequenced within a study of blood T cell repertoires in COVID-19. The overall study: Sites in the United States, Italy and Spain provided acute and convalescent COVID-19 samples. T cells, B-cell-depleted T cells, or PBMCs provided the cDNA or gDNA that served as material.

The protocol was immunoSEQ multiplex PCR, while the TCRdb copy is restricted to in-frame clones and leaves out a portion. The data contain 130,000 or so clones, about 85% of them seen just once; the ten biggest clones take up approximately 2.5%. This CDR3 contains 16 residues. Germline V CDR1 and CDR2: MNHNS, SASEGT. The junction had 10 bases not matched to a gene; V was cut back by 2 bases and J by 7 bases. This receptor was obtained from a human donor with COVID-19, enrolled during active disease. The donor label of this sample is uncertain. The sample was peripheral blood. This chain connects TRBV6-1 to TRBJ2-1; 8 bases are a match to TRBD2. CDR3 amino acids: CASSETSGLVRNEQFF. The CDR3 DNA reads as TGTGCCAGCAGTGAAACTAGCGGTCTGGTGAGGAATGAGCAGTTCTTC.